One sample yielded the 6 T cell receptor beta chains listed below, sequenced in a study of blood T cell repertoires in COVID-19. Repertoires were generated with immunoSEQ multiplex PCR, while TCRdb's copy carries only in-frame clones and drops some. The sample has some 250,000 clones; around 86% are singletons. Sequencing was performed on peripheral blood. The source of these receptors is a woman aged 55-70 years with COVID-19, enrolled during active disease.

The chain has TRBV7-8 and TRBJ1-4, with D uncertain. This CDR3 is built from 14 residues. Trimming removed 5 bases from V and 4 bases from J, with 11 bases in between. Germline values: CDR1 SGHVS, CDR2 FQNEAQ. The chain's CDR3 is CASSQGLFNEKLFF. The CDR3 DNA is TGTGCCAGCAGCCAAGGACTGTTTAATGAAAAACTGTTTTTT.

The chain couples TRBV13 to TRBJ1-2; D ambiguous. V was clipped by 4 bases and J by 3 bases, with 18 bases between them. Germline assignment: CDR1 PRHDT and CDR2 FYEKMQ (reference sequence). The length of the CDR3 is 16 residues. The CDR3 bases are TGTGCCAGCAGCTCCCCTATCCCCGGGCGGGACTATGGCTACACCTTC. This translates into CASSSPIPGRDYGYTF.

The chain couples TRBV28 to TRBJ2-1; TRBD2 matches at 7 bases. CDR3 length: 14 amino acids. V gave up 6 bases and J gave up 7 bases; unmatched junction bases: 9. Looked up from germline, CDR1 is MDHEN and CDR2 is SYDVKM. CDR3 in DNA: TGTGCCAGCAGCAAGGGACTACAGTCAAATGAGCAGTTCTTC. Its protein is CASSKGLQSNEQFF.

In this sample, this clone turned up once. The CDR3 is CASSIAQGEYQPQHF. The CDR3 nucleotides are TGTGCCAGTAGTATAGCCCAGGGGGAATACCAGCCCCAGCATTTT. The V gene is TRBV19, the J gene TRBJ1-5, with 7 nucleotides matching TRBD1. Germline values: CDR1 LNHDA, CDR2 SQIVND (reference sequence). After removal of 1 base from V and 7 bases from J, the junction contained 7 bases not matched to a gene. CDR3 size: 15 residues.

CDR3 sequence reads: CASSLAGSRGEQYF. In nucleotides, the CDR3 is TGTGCCAGCAGCCTAGCGGGGTCACGCGGTGAGCAGTACTTC. The chain links TRBV28 to TRBJ2-7; 9 nucleotides align to TRBD2. V trimming: 6 bases; J trimming: 7 bases; junction bases outside the gene matches: 10. CDR3 length: 14 residues. Per germline, CDR1 MDHEN and CDR2 SYDVKM.

The V and J genes are TRBV15 and TRBJ2-3; 9 bases align to TRBD2. Germline CDR1 and CDR2: LNHNV and YYDKDF (reference sequence). Trimming cost V 1 base and J 5 bases; bases outside gene matches: 7. The CDR3 runs to 16 residues. The CDR3 sequence: CATSRGWREGQDTQYF. The CDR3 region has the DNA TGTGCCACCAGCAGAGGATGGCGGGAGGGCCAAGATACGCAGTATTTT.